What follows are 22 T cell receptor beta chains derived from one specimen sequenced in a study of cytomegalovirus exposure and HLA in healthy donors. The primer mix had 60 Vbeta and 13 Jbeta primers. Here immunoSEQ multiplex PCR was the method, and the copy in TCRdb shows in-frame clones only, minus some. The sample consists of under 250,000 clones, 70% to 80% of them appearing once. Sequenced: PBMCs. The receptors were gathered from a young man in good health and CMV-seronegative.

The rearrangement links TRBV5-6 to TRBJ1-2, with D perhaps TRBD1 (5 bases). Germline values: CDR1 SGHDT, CDR2 YYEEEE. The length of the CDR3 is 17 residues. The ends were cut back, 2 bases at V and 5 bases at J, with 22 bases in the middle. The CDR3 loop is CASSLYGRGGGMYGYTF. DNA for the CDR3: TGTGCCAGCAGCTTATATGGCCGGGGCGGAGGGATGTATGGCTACACCTTC.

The chain uses TRBV29-1 and TRBJ2-7; 8 positions match TRBD1. V gave up 5 bases and J gave up 2 bases; unmatched junction bases: 2. The CDR3 is 12 amino acids. Germline V gene sequence: CDR1 SQVTM, CDR2 ANQGSEA. The CDR3: CSVQQGAYEQYF. CDR3 bases: TGCAGCGTTCAACAGGGGGCCTACGAGCAGTACTTC.

The rearrangement links TRBV10-3 to TRBJ2-3, with a weak D call TRBD1 (6 bases). This CDR3 is 14 amino acids long. Germline CDR1 is ENHRY and CDR2 is SYGVKD. V lost 6 bases to trimming and J lost 4 bases, with 14 bases between them. DNA of the CDR3: TGTGCCATCAGCCAGGGGATTGAGGCAGATACGCAGTATTTT. This translates into CAISQGIEADTQYF.

The CDR3 loop reads CASSRGRTGSFEGEKLFF. The CDR3 DNA sequence: TGTGCCAGCAGCCGAGGCAGGACAGGGAGTTTTGAAGGTGAAAAACTGTTTTTT. The chain employs TRBV7-8 and TRBJ1-4; 8 bases are shared with TRBD1. J was trimmed by 7 bases and V by 5 bases; bases with no gene match: 18. Germline assignment: CDR1 SGHVS and CDR2 FQNEAQ. The CDR3 extends over 18 amino acids.

The V call is TRBV6-1, the J call TRBJ2-7, with D perhaps matching TRBD2 (6 bases). The CDR3 has 14 amino acids. V lost 7 bases to trimming and J lost 1 base, with 14 bases between them. The germline CDR1 and CDR2 sequences are MNHNS and SASEGT. CDR3 amino acids: CASTSEDGSYEQYF. The CDR3 DNA reads TGTGCCAGCACTAGCGAGGACGGATCCTACGAGCAGTACTTC.

This clone was seen once. The rearrangement joins TRBV6-5 to TRBJ1-5, with 9 bases matching TRBD1. CDR1 and CDR2 (germline): MNHEY, SVGAGI. V dropped 2 bases and J dropped 4; count of bases not matched to a gene: 3. The length of the CDR3 is 15 residues. CDR3 in amino acids: CASSYAGTGNQPQHF. The CDR3 DNA reads as TGTGCCAGCAGTTACGCCGGGACAGGGAATCAGCCCCAGCATTTT.

J is TRBJ2-1 and V is TRBV18, with D possibly TRBD2 on 6 matching bases. The CDR3 is made up of 15 amino acids. From germline, CDR1 is KGHSH and CDR2 LQKENI. The germline V and J ends were trimmed by 5 bases and 2 bases, with 13 bases remaining between them. CDR3 coding DNA: TGTGCCAGCTCAAGGTCGGAGGGAGCCTACAATGAGCAGTTCTTC. This codes for CASSRSEGAYNEQFF.

This rearrangement joins TRBV4-2 to TRBJ2-3; 11 bases are shared with TRBD2. The V and J ends lost 5 bases and 1 base, in that order; junction bases with no gene match: 5. This CDR3 contains 16 residues. Per the germline V gene, CDR1 is LGHNA and CDR2 is YNFKEQ. The CDR3 spells CASSDIAGGGTDTQYF. The CDR3 nucleotides read TGTGCCAGCAGCGACATAGCGGGGGGGGGCACAGATACGCAGTATTTT.

The chain couples TRBV10-2 to TRBJ1-4; TRBD1 might be the D (5 bases). CDR3 size: 15 residues. Between the trimmed V and J ends, which lost 3 bases and 5 bases, there was a span of 13 bases. Germline-derived CDR1 and CDR2 are WSHSY and SAAADI. The CDR3 bases are TGCGCCAGCAGTGAATTGGGGGAGGGGAATGAAAAACTGTTTTTT. Residues: CASSELGEGNEKLFF.

The chain uses TRBV10-1 and TRBJ1-3; the D gene is possibly TRBD1 (6 bases). The V gene's germline CDR1 is WNHNN and CDR2 SYGVQD (reference sequence). V was shortened by 3 bases and J by 4 bases, with 10 bases between the two germline ends. The CDR3 sequence is 14 residues long. Written as DNA, the CDR3 is TGCGCCAGCAGTGATTCAGGGGTCGGAAACACCATATATTTT. This translates into CASSDSGVGNTIYF.

This clone was seen a single time. The identical CDR3 is also encoded by other nucleotide sequences in the sample. The CDR3 DNA reads as TGCGCCAGCAGCTTGGCACAGGGGAACACCGGGGAGCTGTTTTTT. Protein: CASSLAQGNTGELFF. The V call is TRBV5-1, the J call TRBJ2-2, with a tentative D call TRBD1 (6 bases). Trimming stripped 0 bases from V and 1 base from J, with 7 bases between. CDR1 is SGHRS, CDR2 YFSETQ, per germline. The CDR3 sequence is 15 residues long.

The chain has TRBV19 and TRBJ1-1; D is possibly TRBD1 (6 bases). CDR1 is LNHDA and CDR2 is SQIVND in the germline V gene (reference sequence). This CDR3 region has 13 residues. Trimming left V 5 bases short and J 1 base short, with 8 bases between. CDR3 protein: CASSRQENTEAFF. Written as DNA, the CDR3 is TGTGCCAGTAGTCGACAGGAGAACACTGAAGCTTTCTTT.

In this sample, this clone turned up a few times. V and J are TRBV19 and TRBJ2-3; D is possibly TRBD2 (5 bases). The V gene lost 3 bases and the J gene lost 6 bases, with 16 bases spanning the gap. Germline V gene lookup returns CDR1 LNHDA and CDR2 SQIVND (reference sequence). The CDR3 runs to 15 residues. CDR3 sequence (DNA): TGTGCCAGTAGTATTTGGGCTCGCGGCGGGGATACGCAGTATTTT. Protein sequence: CASSIWARGGDTQYF.

The rearrangement uses TRBV29-1 and TRBJ2-7; D uncertain. The CDR3 sequence is 12 residues long. The V end was cut by 4 bases, the J end by 0 bases, with 7 bases between. Germline V gene data show CDR1 as SQVTM and CDR2 as ANQGSEA. The CDR3: CSVVGNSYEQYF. The CDR3 bases are TGCAGCGTTGTGGGCAACTCCTACGAGCAGTACTTC.

This clone was recorded a few times. The chain uses TRBV6-4 and TRBJ2-7; 7 bases fit TRBD2. The CDR3 runs to 14 residues. The germline gives CDR1 MRHNA, CDR2 SNTAGT. J lost 3 bases, V lost 6 bases, and 8 bases had no gene match. Written as DNA, the CDR3 is TGTGCCAGCAGAGTAGCGGGCAGATTCTACGAGCAGTACTTC. It encodes CASRVAGRFYEQYF.

The chain links TRBV9 to TRBJ2-5; weak D call: TRBD2 (6 bases). Trimming left V 0 bases short and J 1 base short, with 16 bases between. Germline V CDR1 and CDR2: SGDLS, YYNGEE. The CDR3 loop spans 17 amino acids. For the CDR3, the DNA is TGTGCCAGCAGCGTAGAACTAGCTGGAACACGCCAAGAGACCCAGTACTTC. Translation: CASSVELAGTRQETQYF.

The chain couples TRBV10-1 to TRBJ2-1, with TRBD2 identical over 8 bases. The J segment lost 4 bases and the V segment lost 6 bases, leaving 14 bases of the junction unmatched. The CDR3 has 17 amino acids. CDR1 and CDR2 from the germline V gene are WNHNN and SYGVQD (reference sequence). For the CDR3, the DNA is TGCGCCAGCAGCGCGGGAGGCCCGCTCGCACGATACAATGAGCAGTTCTTC. Translation: CASSAGGPLARYNEQFF.

This rearrangement joins TRBV5-4 to TRBJ1-3; 7 bases align to TRBD1. Germline V gene lookup returns CDR1 SGHNT and CDR2 YYREEE (reference sequence). Trimming cost V 2 bases and J 0 bases; bases outside gene matches: 11. This CDR3 is built from 18 residues. DNA of the CDR3: TGTGCCAGCAGCTTAGGACAGGTCAATCCCCTCTCTGGAAACACCATATATTTT. It codes for CASSLGQVNPLSGNTIYF.

The count of this clone is one. The J gene is TRBJ2-1, the V gene TRBV5-4; perhaps TRBD1 as D (6 bases). The V gene lost 4 bases and the J gene lost 4 bases, with 12 bases spanning the gap. This CDR3 spans 14 amino acids. Germline lookup yields CDR1 SGHNT and CDR2 YYREEE (reference sequence). In nucleotides, the CDR3 is TGTGCCAGCAGCCCGGATACAGGGTACAATGAGCAGTTCTTC. It specifies CASSPDTGYNEQFF.

V is TRBV6-4 and J is TRBJ2-3; a weak D match, TRBD1 (6 bases). This CDR3 is 15 amino acids long. Germline V gene data show CDR1 as MRHNA and CDR2 as SNTAGT. Trimming removed 0 bases at V and 3 bases at J, with 10 bases between. The CDR3 nucleotides read TGTGCCAGCAGTGACTCGAACAGGGCTACAGATACGCAGTATTTT. This encodes CASSDSNRATDTQYF.

The V gene is TRBV5-1, the J gene TRBJ2-6; tentative D call: TRBD1 (5 bases). The CDR3 totals 17 residues. Germline lookup yields CDR1 SGHRS and CDR2 YFSETQ. The germline V and J ends were trimmed by 1 base and 2 bases, with 13 bases remaining between them. The CDR3 nucleotides read TGCGCCAGCAGCTTGCAGGGCTCCGGACCTGGGGCCAACGTCCTGACTTTC. This sequence encodes CASSLQGSGPGANVLTF.

Comments on this clone: One junction end disagrees with the germline gene, perhaps due to a read error. This chain links TRBV6-1 with TRBJ2-7; 8 nucleotides line up with TRBD1. The CDR3 consists of 14 residues. Germline V lookup: CDR1 MNHNS, CDR2 SASEGT. CDR3 bases: TGTGCCAGCACTGACCCCGGACAGGGCCTCCATTGGAACTTC. This codes for CASTDPGQGLHWNF.